One sample yielded the 29 T cell receptor beta chains listed below, sequenced in a study of Tregs in tolerant kidney transplant recipients. Recipients received nonmyeloablative bone marrow transplants from related graft donors, with transient mixed chimerism. The method was immunoSEQ multiplex PCR; TCRdb's version includes in-frame clones alone and lacks a portion of them. In the table there are about 64,000 clones, around 87% of which are singletons. The source was CD4+ T cells from blood (PBMCs), collected 6 months after the transplant. These receptors came from a human patient who received a combined kidney and bone marrow transplant. Some T cells may arise from the graft donor.

This chain uses TRBV5-4 with TRBJ2-7, with 8 bases identical to TRBD2. This CDR3 is built from 16 residues. V shed 4 bases and J 0 bases; nucleotides not matched to a gene: 9. From germline, CDR1 is SGHNT and CDR2 YYREEE (reference sequence). The CDR3 DNA is TGTGCCAGCAGCCCCCCGGGAGGGGCCAGCTCCTACGAGCAGTACTTC. Amino acid sequence: CASSPPGGASSYEQYF.

This chain connects TRBV6-5 to TRBJ1-2; 7 nucleotides agree with TRBD1. V dropped 5 bases and J dropped 1; count of bases not matched to a gene: 7. Germline V CDR1 and CDR2: MNHEY, SVGAGI. This CDR3 region has 15 residues. The DNA for the CDR3 is TGTGCCAGCAGTAACCCGGGACAGTTTAACTATGGCTACACCTTC. Translation: CASSNPGQFNYGYTF.

This clone was detected once. The genes are TRBV2 and TRBJ2-7, with a tentative D call TRBD1 (5 bases). The CDR3 loop spans 13 amino acids. Trimming cost V 4 bases and J 6 bases, with 13 bases left between them. Germline loops: CDR1 SNHLY, CDR2 FYNNEI. This chain's CDR3 is CASSASPQGEQYF. CDR3 nucleotides: TGTGCCAGCAGTGCGAGTCCGCAGGGCGAGCAGTACTTC.

CDR3 in amino acids: CASSSGTGINTEAFF. The CDR3 nucleotides read TGTGCCAGCAGCTCAGGCACAGGGATAAACACTGAAGCTTTCTTT. The chain is built from TRBV7-9 and TRBJ1-1, with D possibly TRBD1 on 6 matching bases. The germline V and J ends were trimmed by 4 bases and 2 bases, with 14 bases remaining between them. The CDR3 has 15 amino acids. Germline-derived CDR1 and CDR2 are SEHNR and FQNEAQ (reference sequence). The variable domain in full, with the rest retrieved from reference TRBV7-9 and TRBJ1-1, is DTGVSQNPRHKITKRGQNVTFRCDPISEHNRLYWYRQTLGQGPEFLTYFQNEAQLEKSRLLSDRFSAERPKGSFSTLEIQRTEQGDSAMYLCASSSGTGINTEAFFGQGTRLTVV.

The chain employs TRBV11-2 and TRBJ1-6; D gene ambiguous. This CDR3 is built from 14 residues. From germline, CDR1 is SGHAT and CDR2 FQNNGV. The ends were cut back, 2 bases at V and 9 bases at J, with 11 bases in the middle. The CDR3 bases are TGTGCCAGCAGCTTACCTAGTGGTGCTTCACCCCTCCACTTT. Protein: CASSLPSGASPLHF.

V and J are TRBV5-4 and TRBJ1-1, with D hard to call. V lost 10 bases and J 5 bases, leaving 15 bases between the germline ends. The CDR3 totals 12 residues. From germline, CDR1 is SGHNT and CDR2 YYREEE (reference sequence). CDR3 residues: CAVGRGATEAFF. DNA of the CDR3: TGTGCCGTCGGAAGAGGTGCAACTGAAGCTTTCTTT.

This clone came up once. The chain joins TRBV5-4 to TRBJ2-5, with unresolved D. This CDR3 contains 14 residues. CDR1 is SGHNT and CDR2 is YYREEE in the germline V gene (reference sequence). Trimming stripped 3 bases from V and 0 bases from J, with 9 bases between. In DNA form, the CDR3 reads TGTGCCAGCAGCTCCAGGTTAGACCAAGAGACCCAGTACTTC. Translation gives CASSSRLDQETQYF.

V is TRBV7-3 and J is TRBJ2-1, with 12 bases matching TRBD2. The CDR3 length is 16 residues. In germline, CDR1 is SGHTA, CDR2 FQGTGA. Trimming took 2 bases from V and 5 from J; bases not matched to a gene: 4. CDR3 in DNA: TGTGCCAGCAGCTTACTAGCGGGGGGGCGGGACAATGAGCAGTTCTTC. This encodes CASSLLAGGRDNEQFF.

CDR3 residues: CASSVERGGYTF. The CDR3 nucleotides are TGTGCCAGCAGCGTAGAAAGGGGGGGCTACACCTTC. The V gene is TRBV9, the J gene TRBJ1-2, with D tentatively TRBD1 (6 bases). Per the germline V gene, CDR1 is SGDLS and CDR2 is YYNGEE. The CDR3 sequence is 12 residues long. Trimming stripped 0 bases from V and 8 bases from J, with 8 bases between.

The rearrangement joins TRBV25-1 to TRBJ2-6, with TRBD1 matching over 7 bases. Germline CDR1 and CDR2: MGHDK and SYGVNS. The V gene end was trimmed by 7 bases and the J gene end by 0 bases; junction bases not matched to a gene: 12. The CDR3 totals 18 residues. The CDR3 here is CASNGPGTAASGANVLTF. As DNA, the CDR3 is TGTGCCAGCAACGGTCCCGGGACAGCTGCCTCTGGGGCCAACGTCCTGACTTTC. Using reference TRBV25-1 and TRBJ2-6 for the parts outside the CDR3, the full variable domain is EADIYQTPRYLVIGTGKKITLECSQTMGHDKMYWYQQDPGMELHLIHYSYGVNSTEKGDLSSESTVSRIRTEHFPLTLESARPSHTSQYLCASNGPGTAASGANVLTFGAGSRLTVL.

This chain connects TRBV10-3 to TRBJ2-2; 7 bases line up with TRBD1. Germline V lookup: CDR1 ENHRY, CDR2 SYGVKD. The CDR3 consists of 13 residues. The J segment lost 6 bases and the V segment lost 7 bases, leaving 5 bases of the junction unmatched. CDR3 sequence: CAIKNRGPGELFF. The CDR3 DNA is TGTGCCATCAAGAACAGGGGTCCCGGGGAGCTGTTTTTT.

This clone was detected only once. The CDR3 coding sequence is TGTGCCAGCAGCCCCGAAGGAGGAGCAATTTACAATGAGCAGTTCTTC. Protein: CASSPEGGAIYNEQFF. The V call is TRBV13, the J call TRBJ2-1; weak D call: TRBD2 (5 bases). The V end was cut by 5 bases, the J end by 4 bases, with 18 bases between. Germline V gene sequence: CDR1 PRHDT, CDR2 FYEKMQ (reference sequence). The CDR3 has 16 amino acids.

The J gene is TRBJ2-7, the V gene TRBV7-6, with D possibly matching TRBD2 (5 bases). Trimming pared 2 bases from V and 5 bases from J, leaving 13 bases between. CDR1 and CDR2 from the germline V gene are SGHVS and FNYEAQ. There are 14 residues in the CDR3. CDR3 sequence reads: CASSLLAGRHEQYF. The DNA of the CDR3 is TGTGCCAGCAGCTTACTGGCGGGCCGCCACGAGCAGTACTTC.

This chain links TRBV7-9 with TRBJ2-5, with 7 bases identical to TRBD2. With V trimmed by 3 bases and J by 1 base, 2 bases remained unmatched. Germline CDR1 and CDR2: SEHNR and FQNEAQ (reference sequence). The CDR3 sequence is 14 residues long. CDR3 protein: CASSFAGAQETQYF. The CDR3 DNA reads TGTGCCAGCAGCTTCGCGGGAGCCCAAGAGACCCAGTACTTC.

V gene TRBV27 combines with J gene TRBJ2-7, with TRBD1 matching over 8 bases. V lost 5 bases and J lost 4; bases outside the gene matches: 7. This CDR3 is built from 14 residues. Germline-derived CDR1 and CDR2 are MNHEY and SMNVEV (reference sequence). This chain's CDR3 is CASSRQGNLYEQYF. The CDR3 nucleotides are TGTGCCAGCAGTAGACAGGGGAACCTTTACGAGCAGTACTTC.

A single count supports this clone. This chain joins TRBV5-1 and TRBJ1-2, with a tentative D call TRBD1 (6 bases). V lost 1 base to trimming and J lost 3 bases, with 19 bases between them. The CDR3 is 17 amino acids. CDR1 SGHRS and CDR2 YFSETQ come from the germline V gene. In DNA, the CDR3 is TGCGCCAGCAGCTTGAGTGGGGGCCAGGGAGGGGACTATGGCTACACCTTC. It codes for CASSLSGGQGGDYGYTF.

The rearrangement links TRBV5-1 to TRBJ1-1, with 10 bases aligning to TRBD1. The J segment lost 7 bases and the V segment lost 2 bases, leaving 2 bases of the junction unmatched. Germline assignment: CDR1 SGHRS and CDR2 YFSETQ. The CDR3 has 13 amino acids. The CDR3 nucleotides are TGCGCCAGCAGCTTTTGGGACAGGGGTGAAGCTTTCTTT. Residues: CASSFWDRGEAFF.

This clone is a singleton in its sample. V is TRBV2 and J is TRBJ1-5, with no clear D. The V and J ends lost 4 bases and 2 bases respectively, with 9 bases between them. The CDR3 loop spans 14 amino acids. Germline V gene sequence: CDR1 SNHLY, CDR2 FYNNEI. CDR3 bases: TGTGCCAGCAGTGGCATAGAGGGCAATCAGCCCCAGCATTTT. This translates into CASSGIEGNQPQHF.

Concerning this clone itself: This specimen includes other DNA sequences encoding the same CDR3. The rearrangement joins TRBV6-5 to TRBJ1-2; 7 bases fit TRBD1. Germline V CDR1 and CDR2: MNHEY, SVGAGI. The J segment lost 3 bases and the V segment lost 6 bases, leaving 4 bases of the junction unmatched. CDR3 length equals 13 residues. CDR3 in amino acids: CASRPDRDYGYTF. The DNA of the CDR3 is TGTGCCAGCAGACCTGACAGGGACTATGGCTACACCTTC.

This chain links TRBV7-2 with TRBJ1-2; TRBD1 is a possible D gene (5 bases). The germline CDR1 and CDR2 sequences are SGHTA and FQGNSA. The CDR3 has 14 amino acids. Trimming removed 1 base at V and 6 bases at J, with 12 bases between. The DNA for the CDR3 is TGTGCCAGCAGCTTAGTGACAGCTGGGCATGGCTACACCTTC. As protein: CASSLVTAGHGYTF.

The genes are TRBV11-2 and TRBJ2-1; a possible D gene is TRBD2 (6 bases). The V and J ends lost 5 bases and 4 bases respectively, with 12 bases between them. The CDR3 has 14 amino acids. The germline V gene encodes CDR1 SGHAT and CDR2 FQNNGV. The CDR3 sequence: CASSARDSYNEQFF. The DNA of the CDR3 is TGTGCCAGCAGCGCCCGGGACTCTTACAATGAGCAGTTCTTC.

This chain connects TRBV20-1 to TRBJ2-7, with D possibly matching TRBD2 (6 bases). Trimming removed 7 bases from V and 5 bases from J, with 9 bases in between. The V gene's germline CDR1 is DFQATT and CDR2 SNEGSKA (reference sequence). The CDR3 has 10 residues. CDR3 region: CSGGDDEQYF. The CDR3, as DNA: TGCAGTGGGGGGGACGACGAGCAGTACTTC.

V and J are TRBV7-9 and TRBJ2-1; D gene uncertain. The CDR3 consists of 15 residues. CDR1 and CDR2 (germline): SEHNR, FQNEAQ (reference sequence). DNA for the CDR3: TGTGTGACGTCTCCCGGCGGAAGCTCCTACAATGAGCAGTTCTTC. Protein sequence: CVTSPGGSSYNEQFF.

The rearrangement links TRBV18 to TRBJ1-1; D uncertain. Trimming removed 7 bases from V and 1 base from J, with 10 bases in between. Germline CDR1 and CDR2: KGHSH and LQKENI. The CDR3 sequence is 13 residues long. CDR3 in DNA: TGTGCCAGCTACCGACTGCCGAACACTGAAGCTTTCTTT. Its protein product is CASYRLPNTEAFF. The full variable domain, in which reference TRBV18 and TRBJ1-1 provide the parts outside the CDR3, is NAGVMQNPRHLVRRRGQEARLRCSPMKGHSHVYWYRQLPEEGLKFMVYLQKENIIDESGMPKERFSAEFPKEGPSILRIQQVVRGDSAAYFCASYRLPNTEAFFGQGTRLTVV.

V usage is TRBV29-1 and J usage is TRBJ2-1; the D gene is possibly TRBD1 (6 bases). This CDR3 spans 13 amino acids. V lost 7 bases and J lost 0, with 10 bases in between. The germline V gene encodes CDR1 SQVTM and CDR2 ANQGSEA. The CDR3 DNA reads as TGCAGCGCCGACAGGAGCTCCTACAATGAGCAGTTCTTC. Protein sequence: CSADRSSYNEQFF.

The genes are TRBV7-9 and TRBJ2-3, with 7 bases identical to TRBD2. The CDR3 extends over 16 amino acids. With 7 bases clipped from V and 6 bases from J, the junction kept 16 bases outside the gene matches. Germline loops: CDR1 SEHNR, CDR2 FQNEAQ (reference sequence). The CDR3 DNA is TGTGCCAGCACCTCACTCCGGCGGGAGAGGGGCGATACGCAGTATTTT. Translated: CASTSLRRERGDTQYF.

This chain links TRBV5-4 with TRBJ2-1, with 9 bases fitting TRBD2. Germline V gene lookup returns CDR1 SGHNT and CDR2 YYREEE (reference sequence). Trimming cost V 2 bases and J 7 bases; bases outside gene matches: 7. The CDR3 extends over 15 amino acids. The DNA of the CDR3 is TGTGCCAGCAGCTTTAGCGGGAGCAGGGGTAATGAGCAGTTCTTC. Translation gives CASSFSGSRGNEQFF.

The table lists this clone with a few counts. This rearrangement joins TRBV5-1 to TRBJ2-1, with 7 bases lining up with TRBD1. V gave up 4 bases and J gave up 0 bases; unmatched junction bases: 4. Per germline, CDR1 SGHRS and CDR2 YFSETQ. The CDR3 loop spans 15 amino acids. Written as DNA, the CDR3 is TGCGCCAGCAGCGGGGGACAGAGCTCCTACAATGAGCAGTTCTTC. Translation gives CASSGGQSSYNEQFF.

The chain has TRBV27 and TRBJ1-1, with TRBD1 matching over 9 bases. The V segment lost 5 bases and the J segment 3 bases; nucleotides outside the gene matches: 10. CDR3 length equals 16 residues. The V gene's germline CDR1 is MNHEY and CDR2 SMNVEV (reference sequence). The CDR3 nucleotides read TGTGCCAGCAGTCAAGGGACAGGGAGAGGGGACACTGAAGCTTTCTTT. It yields the protein CASSQGTGRGDTEAFF.